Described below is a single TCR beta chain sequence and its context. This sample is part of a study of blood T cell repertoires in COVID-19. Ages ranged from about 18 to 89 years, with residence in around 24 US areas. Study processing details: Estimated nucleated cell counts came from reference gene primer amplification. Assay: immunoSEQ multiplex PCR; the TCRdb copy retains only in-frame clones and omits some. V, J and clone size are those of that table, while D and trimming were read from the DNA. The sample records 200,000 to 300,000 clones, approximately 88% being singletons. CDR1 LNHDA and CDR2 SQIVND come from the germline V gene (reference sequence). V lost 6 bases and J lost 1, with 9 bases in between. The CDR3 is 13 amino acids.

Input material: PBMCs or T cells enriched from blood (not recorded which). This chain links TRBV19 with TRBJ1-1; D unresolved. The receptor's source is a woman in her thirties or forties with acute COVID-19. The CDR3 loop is CASSHAENTEAFF. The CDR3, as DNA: TGTGCCAGTAGCCACGCGGAGAACACTGAAGCTTTCTTT.